Each of the 11 T cell receptor beta chains below was sequenced from the same sample in a study of graft-versus-host responses after intestinal transplantation. Clones were sequenced by immunoSEQ multiplex PCR, and TCRdb holds only the in-frame ones, with some missing. The table includes about 15,000 clones, roughly 69% detected once. Graft material was processed, releasing intraepithelial and lamina propria lymphocytes. Sequenced here: ileum tissue, sampled 650 to 700 days after intestinal transplantation. All receptors come from a human patient who received an intestinal transplant, so some T cells may come from the graft donor.

The chain links TRBV11-3 to TRBJ1-1; no firm D call. CDR1 SGHNT and CDR2 YENEEA come from the germline V gene. The CDR3 is made up of 15 amino acids. Deletions cut 2 bases from V and 1 base from J, with 11 bases between. This CDR3 is CASSLLTSGNTEAFF. CDR3 nucleotide sequence: TGTGCCAGCAGCTTACTTACCTCAGGGAACACTGAAGCTTTCTTT.

With regard to this clone: The same CDR3 is also encoded by other DNA sequences in this sample. CDR3 DNA sequence: TGTGCCAGCAGCCCTACCGGGAGCTCCTACGAGCAGTACTTC. It specifies CASSPTGSSYEQYF. The chain has TRBV7-2 and TRBJ2-7, with D perhaps TRBD2 (6 bases). From germline, CDR1 is SGHTA and CDR2 FQGNSA. V lost 5 bases to trimming and J lost 0 bases, with 11 bases between them. This CDR3 is built from 14 residues. The variable domain in full, completed from reference TRBV7-2 and TRBJ2-7, reads GAGVSQSPSNKVTEKGKDVELRCDPISGHTALYWYRQSLGQGLEFLIYFQGNSAPDKSGLPSDRFSAERTGGSVSTLTIQRTQQEDSAVYLCASSPTGSSYEQYFGPGTRLTVT.

The chain combines TRBV27 with TRBJ2-3; 9 bases are a match to TRBD1. CDR3 length: 15 residues. Germline assignment: CDR1 MNHEY and CDR2 SMNVEV (reference sequence). V was clipped by 0 bases and J by 3 bases; unmatched bases: 1. The CDR3, as DNA: TGTGCCAGCAGTTTATCGGGACAGGGTACAGATACGCAGTATTTT. This translates into CASSLSGQGTDTQYF.

By sample share, this clone is medium-sized. The rearrangement uses TRBV2 and TRBJ2-1; D not resolved. Germline V CDR1 and CDR2: SNHLY, FYNNEI. There are 13 residues in the CDR3. V lost 8 bases, J lost 7 bases, and 15 bases lay in between. The CDR3 spells CASLKSTGNEQFF. The CDR3 DNA sequence: TGTGCCAGCCTAAAATCGACCGGGAATGAGCAGTTCTTC.

The chain uses TRBV4-3 and TRBJ1-4; D possibly corresponds to TRBD1 (5 bases). Trimming took 1 base from V and 8 from J, leaving 8 bases between them. The CDR3 has 13 residues. Germline CDR1 and CDR2: LGHNA and YSLEER. The CDR3, as DNA: TGCGCCAGCAGCCAAGGGGGGGGAGAAAAACTGTTTTTT. Translated, it gives CASSQGGGEKLFF.

The V gene is TRBV19, the J gene TRBJ2-4, with D maybe TRBD2 (6 bases). The CDR3 consists of 15 residues. V was pared by 3 bases and J by 3 bases, with 12 bases between. Germline CDR1 and CDR2: LNHDA and SQIVND (reference sequence). The CDR3 protein is CASSMGGASKNIQYF. The DNA for the CDR3 is TGTGCCAGTAGTATGGGCGGGGCGAGCAAAAACATTCAGTACTTC.

The V and J genes are TRBV6-5 and TRBJ2-7; 10 bases line up with TRBD1. The CDR3 is made up of 15 amino acids. Per the germline V gene, CDR1 is MNHEY and CDR2 is SVGAGI. V was pared by 0 bases and J by 4 bases, with 3 bases of the junction left unmatched. The CDR3 nucleotides read TGTGCCAGCAGTTACTCCCGGACAGGGGGATACGAGCAGTACTTC. Translated, it gives CASSYSRTGGYEQYF.

The chain joins TRBV5-1 to TRBJ2-3; the match to TRBD2 covers 14 bases. The CDR3 totals 17 residues. Losses at the gene ends were 5 bases for V and 7 bases for J; bases not matched to a gene: 12. CDR1 and CDR2 (germline): SGHRS, YFSETQ. The CDR3 is CASREATSGGEGNTQYF. DNA of the CDR3: TGCGCCAGCAGGGAGGCGACTAGCGGGGGGGAGGGGAATACGCAGTATTTT. Full variable domain (outside the CDR3, taken from reference TRBV5-1 and TRBJ2-3): KAGVTQTPRYLIKTRGQQVTLSCSPISGHRSVSWYQQTPGQGLQFLFEYFSETQRNKGNFPGRFSGRQFSNSRSEMNVSTLELGDSALYLCASREATSGGEGNTQYFGPGTRLTVL.

The J gene is TRBJ2-3, the V gene TRBV9; 7 bases match TRBD2. This CDR3 is 14 amino acids long. Germline V lookup: CDR1 SGDLS, CDR2 YYNGEE. Unmatched junction bases numbered 6, after V lost 3 bases and J lost 5 bases. The CDR3 DNA is TGTGCCAGCAGCGCCCGGGGGGTCGGAGATACGCAGTATTTT. The encoded protein is CASSARGVGDTQYF.

This clone was picked up one time. The chain employs TRBV7-2 and TRBJ2-3; a weak D match, TRBD1 (8 bases). Deletions cut 4 bases from V and 4 bases from J, with 18 bases between. Germline V lookup: CDR1 SGHTA, CDR2 FQGNSA. The CDR3 consists of 16 residues. DNA for the CDR3: TGTGCCAGCAGCTCCGGGACAGGAGGACTAGCAGATACGCAGTATTTT. This sequence encodes CASSSGTGGLADTQYF.

The rearrangement uses TRBV30 and TRBJ2-1, with D perhaps TRBD2 (6 bases). Trimming removed 2 bases at V and 9 bases at J, with 14 bases between. CDR1 and CDR2 (germline): GTSNPN, SVGIG (reference sequence). CDR3 length: 13 amino acids. The CDR3, as DNA: TGTGCCTGGAGTAACTTAGCGGTATCTGAGCAGTTCTTC. This translates into CAWSNLAVSEQFF.